The rows below give T cell receptor beta chains drawn from one sample of a study of CD8 T cells in Susac syndrome. TCRdb recomputed calls from the immunoSEQ multiplex PCR reads with MiXCR, one row per CDR3 protein. The sample has some 190,000 distinct CDR3 sequences; 80% to 95% are singletons. The sequencing sample was made of CD4+ T cells from PBMCs. The receptors derive from a human donor in good health. Each CDR3 is given with its conserved first and last residue. The D gene is left open where the match is weak. Where a row states a size, it is once, few, many or the class of an expanded clone; other rows omit it.

TGTGCCAGCAGCCAAGCCGTAGGAGGCACTGAAGCTTTCTTT,CASSQAVGGTEAFF,TRBJ1-1,-,-,TRBV3-1
TGCGCCAGCAGCCCCCTCCAGACAGGGGAAGGTGGGGCCAACGTCCTGACTTTC,CASSPLQTGEGGANVLTF,TRBJ2-6,TRBD1,-,TRBV4-1
TGTGCCAGCAGCCCCGACAGGGGCGGCACCGGGGAGCTGTTTTTT,CASSPDRGGTGELFF,TRBJ2-2,TRBD1,once,TRBV2
TGTGCCAGCAGCCGGAGTGTGGTGGGTCACTATGGCTACACCTTC,CASSRSVVGHYGYTF,TRBJ1-2,-,-,TRBV28
TGCAGTGCTGCAACAGGGGTGAAAGCTTTCTTT,CSAATGVKAFF,TRBJ1-1,TRBD1,-,TRBV20-1
TGCAGTGCTAGAGGGCAGGACAGCGTCGCTGAAGCTTTCTTT,CSARGQDSVAEAFF,TRBJ1-1,-,-,TRBV20-1
TGTGCCAGTAGACGGACCGGTGGGACAGATACGCAGTATTTT,CASRRTGGTDTQYF,TRBJ2-3,-,-,TRBV19
TGTGCCAGCACCTGGGGACAGGGGACAGATACGCAGTATTTT,CASTWGQGTDTQYF,TRBJ2-3,TRBD1,-,TRBV19
TGTGCCAGCAGCTCTCTGGCGATGGGAACCGGGGAGCTGTTTTTT,CASSSLAMGTGELFF,TRBJ2-2,-,-,TRBV5-4
TGTGCCAGCAGTTCCACAGGGGGTAGGGTAGCAAGAGCTTTCTTT,CASSSTGGRVARAFF,TRBJ1-1,TRBD1,-,TRBV2
TGTGCCAGCAGTTTACTTAAAGGGCCCCTCCACTTT,CASSLLKGPLHF,TRBJ1-6,-,-,TRBV7-9
TGTGCCAGCAGCCCTAGGGAGGGATCGGGCGGGGAGCTGTTTTTT,CASSPREGSGGELFF,TRBJ2-2,TRBD2,once,TRBV7-8
TGTGCCAGCAGCTCCCTCGGGGCCAACGTCCTGACTTTC,CASSSLGANVLTF,TRBJ2-6,-,-,TRBV3-1
TGCAGCGTTGAAAGGGGTAAGCAGTACTTC,CSVERGKQYF,TRBJ2-7,-,-,TRBV29-1
TGCAGTGCTATAGGGAGGAGGCGTGGCTACACCTTC,CSAIGRRRGYTF,TRBJ1-2,-,-,TRBV20-1
TGTGCTAGTGGTTTGGTACTTGGGGACTACTACAATGAGCAGTTCTTC,CASGLVLGDYYNEQFF,TRBJ2-1,TRBD2,-,TRBV12-5
TGTGCCAGCAGTTTTGGATTACGGGACAATCAGCCCCAGCATTTT,CASSFGLRDNQPQHF,TRBJ1-5,-,-,TRBV28